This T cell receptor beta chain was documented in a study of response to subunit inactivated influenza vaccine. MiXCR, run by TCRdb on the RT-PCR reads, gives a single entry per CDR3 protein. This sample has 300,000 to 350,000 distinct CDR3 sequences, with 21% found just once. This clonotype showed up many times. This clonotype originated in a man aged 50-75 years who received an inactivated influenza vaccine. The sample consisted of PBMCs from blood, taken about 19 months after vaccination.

CDR3 nucleotides: TGTGCCAGCAGCCGACAGGGGGGAGCCCAGCCCCAGCATTTT. Its translation: CASSRQGGAQPQHF. This rearrangement joins TRBV6-1 to TRBJ1-5; 9 positions agree with TRBD1. The junction had 7 bases not matched to a gene; V was cut back by 6 bases and J by 7 bases. Germline CDR1 MNHNS, CDR2 SASEGT. The CDR3 is made up of 14 amino acids.